The rows below give T cell receptor beta chains drawn from one sample of a study of blood T cell repertoires in COVID-19. TCRdb keeps only in-frame clones here, not all; method: immunoSEQ multiplex PCR. The profile covers more than 25,000 clones, with about 89% appearing a single time and 0.5% to 0.7% taken by the ten largest. The sequenced material came from peripheral blood. All receptors come from a woman between 40 and 55 years old with active or convalescent COVID-19. Each CDR3 is given with its conserved first and last residue. D genes are given only for firm matches. The size field is filled for only some rows; it gives once, few, many or a size class.

j_call: TRBJ1-4; d_call: TRBD1; clone_size: .; v_call: TRBV19; cdr3_aa: CASSLGTAVVLFF; cdr3_nt: TGTGCCAGTAGTCTGGGGACAGCCGTAGTACTGTTTTTT
j_call: TRBJ2-3; d_call: TRBD2; clone_size: .; v_call: TRBV7-3; cdr3_aa: CASSQSSGGWDTQYF; cdr3_nt: TGTGCCAGCAGCCAATCTAGCGGGGGTTGGGATACGCAGTATTTT
j_call: TRBJ2-1; d_call: .; clone_size: .; v_call: TRBV19; cdr3_aa: CASSLQVYNEQFF; cdr3_nt: TGTGCCAGTAGTCTCCAGGTCTACAATGAGCAGTTCTTC
j_call: TRBJ1-4; d_call: .; clone_size: .; v_call: TRBV11-2; cdr3_aa: CASSSILSEGTNEKLFF; cdr3_nt: TGTGCCAGCAGCTCTATCCTATCAGAGGGAACTAATGAAAAACTGTTTTTT
j_call: TRBJ2-7; d_call: TRBD1; clone_size: .; v_call: TRBV18; cdr3_aa: CASSYLQGDYEQYF; cdr3_nt: TGTGCCAGCTCATACTTACAGGGGGACTACGAGCAGTACTTC
j_call: TRBJ1-5; d_call: TRBD1; clone_size: .; v_call: TRBV28; cdr3_aa: CASSLIRGKLNQPQHF; cdr3_nt: TGTGCCAGCAGTTTAATCAGGGGGAAGCTCAATCAGCCCCAGCATTTT
j_call: TRBJ1-1; d_call: TRBD1; clone_size: .; v_call: TRBV10-3; cdr3_aa: CAISDPGQGNTEAFF; cdr3_nt: TGTGCCATCAGTGACCCGGGACAGGGAAACACTGAAGCTTTCTTT
j_call: TRBJ2-1; d_call: .; clone_size: .; v_call: TRBV6-1; cdr3_aa: CASSEASGTYNEQFF; cdr3_nt: TGTGCCAGCAGTGAAGCCAGCGGCACCTACAATGAGCAGTTCTTC
j_call: TRBJ1-5; d_call: TRBD1; clone_size: .; v_call: TRBV20-1; cdr3_aa: CSASVAGQGGQPQHF; cdr3_nt: TGCAGTGCTAGTGTCGCGGGACAGGGCGGGCAGCCCCAGCATTTT
j_call: TRBJ1-5; d_call: TRBD1; clone_size: .; v_call: TRBV6-1; cdr3_aa: CASSEGQGGAQPQHF; cdr3_nt: TGTGCCAGCAGTGAAGGACAGGGTGGGGCTCAGCCCCAGCATTTT
j_call: TRBJ1-1; d_call: TRBD1; clone_size: .; v_call: TRBV5-1; cdr3_aa: CASSLVGSGGRDTEAFF; cdr3_nt: TGCGCCAGCAGCTTGGTTGGCTCAGGGGGCCGGGACACTGAAGCTTTCTTT
j_call: TRBJ1-2; d_call: .; clone_size: .; v_call: TRBV4-1; cdr3_aa: CASSQGQALYGYTF; cdr3_nt: TGCGCCAGCAGCCAAGGACAGGCCCTCTATGGCTACACCTTC
j_call: TRBJ2-1; d_call: TRBD1; clone_size: .; v_call: TRBV6-4; cdr3_aa: CASSVEQGAPNEQFF; cdr3_nt: TGTGCCAGCAGTGTTGAGCAGGGGGCGCCGAATGAGCAGTTCTTC
j_call: TRBJ2-1; d_call: TRBD2; clone_size: .; v_call: TRBV5-1; cdr3_aa: CASSTGLAGDSAYNEQFF; cdr3_nt: TGCGCCAGCAGCACGGGACTAGCGGGAGACTCTGCCTACAATGAGCAGTTCTTC
j_call: TRBJ2-7; d_call: .; clone_size: .; v_call: TRBV6-2/TRBV6-3; cdr3_aa: CASSKAGTPYEQYF; cdr3_nt: TGTGCCAGCAGTAAAGCCGGGACACCTTACGAGCAGTACTTC
j_call: TRBJ2-7; d_call: TRBD1; clone_size: .; v_call: TRBV7-9; cdr3_aa: CAIPLGTGAYEQYF; cdr3_nt: TGTGCCATCCCATTAGGGACAGGGGCCTACGAGCAGTACTTC
j_call: TRBJ2-7; d_call: .; clone_size: .; v_call: TRBV20-1; cdr3_aa: CSATALAERYF; cdr3_nt: TGCAGTGCTACCGCCTTAGCGGAGAGGTACTTC
j_call: TRBJ1-6; d_call: .; clone_size: .; v_call: TRBV28; cdr3_aa: CASSSRDSSYNSPLHF; cdr3_nt: TGTGCCAGCAGCTCCAGGGATAGCTCCTATAATTCACCCCTCCACTTT
j_call: TRBJ2-2; d_call: TRBD2; clone_size: once; v_call: TRBV5-1; cdr3_aa: CASSFNRLAPPPNTGELFF; cdr3_nt: TGCGCCAGCAGCTTTAACCGACTAGCGCCTCCCCCGAACACCGGGGAGCTGTTTTTT
j_call: TRBJ2-5; d_call: TRBD1; clone_size: .; v_call: TRBV27; cdr3_aa: CASSLWGQGLIETQYF; cdr3_nt: TGTGCCAGCAGTTTATGGGGACAGGGCCTTATCGAGACCCAGTACTTC
j_call: TRBJ1-2; d_call: TRBD1; clone_size: .; v_call: TRBV6-5; cdr3_aa: CASSRGGDGYTF; cdr3_nt: TGTGCCAGCAGCCGAGGGGGCGATGGCTACACCTTC
j_call: TRBJ1-2; d_call: .; clone_size: .; v_call: TRBV6-6; cdr3_aa: CASTGPGVGANYGYTF; cdr3_nt: TGTGCCAGCACTGGGCCAGGGGTCGGGGCTAACTATGGCTACACCTTC
j_call: TRBJ2-3; d_call: .; clone_size: once; v_call: TRBV6-5; cdr3_aa: CASSYERNTDTQYF; cdr3_nt: TGTGCCAGCAGTTACGAGCGTAACACAGATACGCAGTATTTT
j_call: TRBJ2-5; d_call: TRBD1; clone_size: .; v_call: TRBV5-1; cdr3_aa: CASSTGTGLETQYF; cdr3_nt: TGCGCCAGCAGCACCGGGACAGGGTTAGAGACCCAGTACTTC